This T cell receptor beta chain originates from a study of T cells in Graves' hyperthyroidism and ophthalmopathy. Study-wide findings and caveats: Model-based prediction identified ophthalmopathy a median roughly 6.1 months prior to its onset. Most clonotypes expanded in the thyroid (above 0.001) were also present in blood. A model using 13 V-J features told ophthalmopathy apart from stable hyperthyroidism.

On this clonotype itself: Its specificity is unknown.

Using RNA transcripts as the source, TCR beta CDR3 regions were amplified. HTBI primers were employed in a first-round RT-PCR of the TCR CDR3. TCRdb re-called the multiplex PCR reads through MiXCR, storing one row per CDR3 protein. The data show around 580,000 distinct CDR3 sequences, under 60% seen once. Exclusions: uncontrolled infection, other autoimmune disease, pregnancy, lactation. V gave up 0 bases and J gave up 13 bases, with 12 bases separating them. CDR3 length: 12 amino acids. The germline V gene has CDR1 LGHNA and CDR2 YSLEER. The specimen was peripheral blood or thyroid tissue (not recorded which). The V gene is TRBV4-3, the J gene TRBJ1-1; D unclear. This receptor was identified in a woman aged 18-29 years with Graves' hyperthyroidism. CDR3 coding DNA: TGCGCCAGCAGCCAAGAGGCGAATGGAGGTTTCTTT. This gives the protein CASSQEANGGFF.